This T cell receptor (beta chain) was recorded in a study of T cell clonotyping in hematopoietic cell transplantation. This clone was observed a single time. What it binds is unknown. Broader study findings: Few recipient clonotypes overlapped donors; over 95% were de novo at given depth.

TCRdb keeps only in-frame clones here, not all; method: immunoSEQ multiplex PCR. The data hold about 43,000 clones, with approximately 81% observed a single time. As to time point: recipient sample about 28 days before transplant, after cytoreduction. The CDR3 runs 15 residues. Per germline, CDR1 SNHLY and CDR2 FYNNEI. V was trimmed by 3 bases and J by 0 bases, leaving 9 bases between them. The material sequenced was peripheral blood mononuclear cells, taken before stem cell transplant. The V and J genes are TRBV2 and TRBJ1-5, with D hard to call. The sequence was collected from a man aged 55 to 69 with acute myeloid leukemia. Some clones in this sample may be carry-over from other donors' samples. CDR3 DNA: TGTGCCAGCAGTGATTGGGGTAATAGCAATCAGCCCCAGCATTTT. As protein: CASSDWGNSNQPQHF.